The 20 T cell receptor beta chains presented below share a single source sample, sequenced in a study of blood T cell repertoires in COVID-19. Here immunoSEQ multiplex PCR was the method, and the copy in TCRdb shows in-frame clones only, minus some. The sample yields 200,000 or so clones, 75% to 85% seen once. Specimen: peripheral blood. These receptor sequences come from a woman of 80 years or more with COVID-19, enrolled during active disease.

The J gene is TRBJ1-4, the V gene TRBV20-1; D is possibly TRBD1 (5 bases). Germline V gene data show CDR1 as DFQATT and CDR2 as SNEGSKA (reference sequence). Trimming cost V 3 bases and J 7 bases, with 12 bases left between them. CDR3 length: 13 residues. CDR3 sequence: CSASSQGGEKLFF. CDR3 coding DNA: TGCAGTGCTAGTTCGCAGGGAGGTGAAAAACTGTTTTTT.

V usage is TRBV25-1 and J usage is TRBJ2-7; 10 nucleotides agree with TRBD1. CDR1 and CDR2 (germline): MGHDK, SYGVNS. The junction had 3 bases not matched to a gene; V was cut back by 1 base and J by 6 bases. The CDR3 covers 14 residues. CDR3 nucleotides: TGTGCCAGCAGTGAATGGGACAGGGGTCGCGAGCAGTACTTC. This translates into CASSEWDRGREQYF.

The chain links TRBV12-5 to TRBJ1-1; 10 bases fit TRBD1. V was pared by 2 bases and J by 5 bases, with 5 bases of the junction left unmatched. In germline, CDR1 is LGHNT, CDR2 FRNRAP. The CDR3 runs to 15 residues. CDR3 DNA sequence: TGTGCTAGTGGTTTGATACCGGGACAGGGGACTGAAGCTTTCTTT. As protein: CASGLIPGQGTEAFF.

This clone was seen only once. The chain uses TRBV5-1 and TRBJ2-3; TRBD1 matches at 11 bases. Germline-derived CDR1 and CDR2 are SGHRS and YFSETQ. The trim removed 3 bases at V and 2 bases at J, leaving 2 bases unmatched. The CDR3 runs to 15 residues. In DNA form, the CDR3 reads TGCGCCAGCAGCTGGGGACAGGGGGACACAGATACGCAGTATTTT. It encodes CASSWGQGDTDTQYF.

This chain uses TRBV7-9 with TRBJ1-3; D remains ambiguous. Germline values: CDR1 SEHNR, CDR2 FQNEAQ (reference sequence). Trimming removed 5 bases from V and 1 base from J, with 9 bases in between. There are 14 residues in the CDR3. CDR3 amino acids: CASSRGLSGNTIYF. The CDR3 coding sequence is TGTGCCAGCAGCCGGGGATTGTCTGGAAACACCATATATTTT.

This clone was recorded many times. The CDR3 DNA reads TGTGCCAGCTCAAGTACAGGGGGCAAGTACTACAATGAGCAGTTCTTC. Protein product: CASSSTGGKYYNEQFF. The chain joins TRBV18 to TRBJ2-1; 9 bases map to TRBD1. Per germline, CDR1 KGHSH and CDR2 LQKENI. J gave up 3 bases and V 5 bases, and 8 bases lay outside the gene matches. The CDR3 has 16 residues.

The table lists this clone with a few counts. The rearrangement uses TRBV5-1 and TRBJ2-5; 8 bases are shared with TRBD1. The CDR3 is made up of 15 amino acids. Germline V gives CDR1 SGHRS, CDR2 YFSETQ. V was clipped by 6 bases and J by 5 bases; unmatched bases: 12. The CDR3 DNA follows: TGCGCCAGCAACTATCAGGGGGCTCTGGAGGAGACCCAGTACTTC. Encoded protein: CASNYQGALEETQYF.

This chain uses TRBV10-3 with TRBJ1-2; the D gene is possibly TRBD1 (6 bases). The CDR3 extends over 14 amino acids. Germline CDR1 reads ENHRY; CDR2 reads SYGVKD. V dropped 6 bases and J dropped 2 bases, with 13 bases sitting between them. The CDR3 DNA reads TGTGCCATCAGCCGGGACACCCAAAACTATGGCTACACCTTC. It translates to CAISRDTQNYGYTF.

This sequence joins TRBV6-5 and TRBJ2-3; D is unclear. CDR3 length equals 15 residues. V was shortened by 5 bases and J by 6 bases, with 18 bases between the two germline ends. Germline CDR1 and CDR2: MNHEY and SVGAGI. CDR3 region: CASSREGQYSDTQYF. The CDR3 DNA is TGTGCCAGCAGTCGAGAAGGTCAATACAGCGATACGCAGTATTTT.

CDR3 residues: CASSTTGTQETQYF. As DNA, the CDR3 is TGTGCCAGCTCAACGACAGGGACCCAAGAGACCCAGTACTTC. The chain combines TRBV18 with TRBJ2-5; the match to TRBD1 covers 7 bases. The germline V gene encodes CDR1 KGHSH and CDR2 LQKENI. The junction had 4 bases not matched to a gene; V was cut back by 5 bases and J by 1 base. The CDR3 has 14 residues.

In its sample, this clone was seen a few times. For the CDR3, the DNA is TGTGCCAGCAGCCAAGGGACAGTGAACACTGAAGCTTTCTTT. Its protein is CASSQGTVNTEAFF. The V and J genes are TRBV4-2 and TRBJ1-1; D is perhaps TRBD1 (6 bases). The V gene's germline CDR1 is LGHNA and CDR2 YNFKEQ. V was pared by 1 base and J by 0 bases, with 6 bases between. The CDR3 sequence is 14 residues long.

The chain links TRBV11-3 to TRBJ2-1, with D possibly TRBD2 on 6 matching bases. Between the trimmed V and J ends, which lost 1 base and 5 bases, there was a span of 9 bases. Per the germline V gene, CDR1 is SGHNT and CDR2 is YENEEA. The CDR3 sequence is 14 residues long. The CDR3: CASSLVAENNEQFF. CDR3 in DNA: TGTGCCAGCAGCTTAGTAGCGGAGAACAATGAGCAGTTCTTC.

On this clone: The junction departs from germline at one end; a sequencing error may be responsible. This rearrangement joins TRBV7-2 to TRBJ1-1, with a possible D match to TRBD1 (5 bases). The length of the CDR3 is 14 residues. CDR1 and CDR2 from the germline V gene are SGHTA and FQGNSA. CDR3 protein: CASRLDRLNTEAFF. In DNA, the CDR3 is TGTGCCAGCAGGTTAGACAGACTGAACACTGAAGCTTTCTTT.

The chain is built from TRBV6-5 and TRBJ1-1, with D possibly matching TRBD1 (5 bases). Trimming cost V 7 bases and J 6 bases, with 18 bases left between them. From germline, CDR1 is MNHEY and CDR2 SVGAGI. The CDR3 is 14 amino acids. CDR3 coding DNA: TGTGCCAGCAATCCAGGGTTGTCGTGGTCTGAAGCTTTCTTT. Encoded protein: CASNPGLSWSEAFF.

This clone turned up a few times. The V call is TRBV27, the J call TRBJ1-2; 9 positions match TRBD1. J gave up 5 bases and V 3 bases, and 4 bases lay outside the gene matches. Germline CDR1 MNHEY, CDR2 SMNVEV (reference sequence). The length of the CDR3 is 14 residues. The CDR3 nucleotides are TGTGCCAGCAGTTTCCTCGGGACAGGGTATGGCTACACCTTC. It encodes CASSFLGTGYGYTF.

The rearrangement links TRBV3-1 (or the pseudogene TRBV3-2) to TRBJ1-1; D is possibly TRBD1 (5 bases). Germline V gene sequence: CDR1 LGHDT, CDR2 YNNKEL (reference sequence). The CDR3 has 13 residues. The V end lost 4 bases, the J end lost 2 bases, and 8 bases lay between the germline ends. DNA of the CDR3: TGTGCCAGCAGCCTCGGGGGAAACACTGAAGCTTTCTTT. Its translation: CASSLGGNTEAFF.

This clone was detected once. V usage is TRBV29-1 and J usage is TRBJ1-2, with a weak D call TRBD1 (6 bases). The V and J ends lost 7 bases and 2 bases respectively, with 17 bases between them. Germline CDR1 is SQVTM and CDR2 is ANQGSEA. The CDR3 runs to 14 residues. CDR3 sequence reads: CSADVPQGNYGYTF. DNA for the CDR3: TGCAGCGCGGACGTTCCACAGGGAAACTATGGCTACACCTTC.

This clone was detected only a few times. The chain is built from TRBV6-5 and TRBJ2-1, with 10 bases matching TRBD2. The junction had 10 bases not matched to a gene; V was cut back by 6 bases and J by 8 bases. CDR1 and CDR2 (germline): MNHEY, SVGAGI. The CDR3 length is 15 residues. The CDR3 DNA is TGTGCCAGCAGATGGGGACTAGCGCGGGGGGATGAGCAGTTCTTC. Translated: CASRWGLARGDEQFF.

The chain combines TRBV10-3 with TRBJ2-5, with TRBD2 matching over 15 bases. CDR1 and CDR2 (germline): ENHRY, SYGVKD. The V and J ends lost 2 bases and 0 bases, in that order; junction bases with no gene match: 7. The CDR3 has 19 residues. Written as DNA, the CDR3 is TGTGCCATCAGTGAGCCAGGACTAGCGGGGGGGACTTACCAAGAGACCCAGTACTTC. Its protein is CAISEPGLAGGTYQETQYF.

The V and J genes are TRBV4-2 and TRBJ1-3; a possible D gene is TRBD1 (6 bases). In germline, CDR1 is LGHNA, CDR2 YNFKEQ. This CDR3 spans 18 amino acids. V lost 0 bases, J lost 4 bases, and 19 bases lay in between. CDR3 amino acids: CASSQEGHMGARGNTIYF. DNA for the CDR3: TGTGCCAGCAGCCAAGAAGGTCATATGGGGGCGAGGGGAAACACCATATATTTT.